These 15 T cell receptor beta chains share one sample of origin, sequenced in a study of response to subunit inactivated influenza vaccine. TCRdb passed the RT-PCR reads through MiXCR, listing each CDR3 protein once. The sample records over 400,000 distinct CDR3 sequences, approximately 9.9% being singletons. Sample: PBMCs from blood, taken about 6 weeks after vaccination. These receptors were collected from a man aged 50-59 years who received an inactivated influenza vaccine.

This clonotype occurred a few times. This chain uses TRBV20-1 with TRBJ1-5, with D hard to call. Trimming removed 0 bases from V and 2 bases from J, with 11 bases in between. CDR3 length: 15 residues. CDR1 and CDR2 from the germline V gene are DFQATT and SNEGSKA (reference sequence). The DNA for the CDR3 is TGCAGTGCTAGAGACCGTCGCCTGGGCAATCAGCCCCAGCATTTT. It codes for CSARDRRLGNQPQHF.

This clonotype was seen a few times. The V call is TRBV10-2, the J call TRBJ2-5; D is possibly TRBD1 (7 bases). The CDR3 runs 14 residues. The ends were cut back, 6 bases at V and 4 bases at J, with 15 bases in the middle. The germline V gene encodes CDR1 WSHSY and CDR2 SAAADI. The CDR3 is CASRNPGDRETQYF. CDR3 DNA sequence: TGCGCCAGCAGGAACCCGGGGGACAGAGAGACCCAGTACTTC.

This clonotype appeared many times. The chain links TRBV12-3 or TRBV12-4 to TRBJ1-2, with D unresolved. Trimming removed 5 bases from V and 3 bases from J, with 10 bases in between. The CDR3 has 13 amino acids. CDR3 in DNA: TGTGCCAGCAGTATAGACGCAGACTATGGCTACACCTTC. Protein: CASSIDADYGYTF.

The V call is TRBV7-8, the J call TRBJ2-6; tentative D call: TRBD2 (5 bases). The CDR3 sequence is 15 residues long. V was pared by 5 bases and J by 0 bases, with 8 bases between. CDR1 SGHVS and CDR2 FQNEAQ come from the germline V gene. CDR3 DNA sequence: TGTGCCAGCAGCGCCGGGAACTCTGGGGCCAACGTCCTGACTTTC. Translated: CASSAGNSGANVLTF.

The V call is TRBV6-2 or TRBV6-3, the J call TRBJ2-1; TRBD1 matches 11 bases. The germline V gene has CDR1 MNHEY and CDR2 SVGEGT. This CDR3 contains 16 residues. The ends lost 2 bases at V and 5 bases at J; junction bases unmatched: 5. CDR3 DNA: TGTGCCAGCAGTTACCCGGACAGGGGGCGAAACAATGAGCAGTTCTTC. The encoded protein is CASSYPDRGRNNEQFF.

The CDR3 DNA follows: TGCAGCGTTCGGACAGGGGGGAGGGATACGCAGTATTTT. It yields the protein CSVRTGGRDTQYF. This chain connects TRBV29-1 to TRBJ2-3; TRBD1 matches at 10 bases. The CDR3 sequence is 13 residues long. CDR1 and CDR2 (germline): SQVTM, ANQGSEA. With 5 bases clipped from V and 6 bases from J, the junction kept 5 bases outside the gene matches.

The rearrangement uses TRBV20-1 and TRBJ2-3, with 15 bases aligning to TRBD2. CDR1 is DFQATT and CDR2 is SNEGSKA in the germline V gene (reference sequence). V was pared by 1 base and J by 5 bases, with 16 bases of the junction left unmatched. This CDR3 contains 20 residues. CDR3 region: CSARGGLGLAGGPGRDTQYF. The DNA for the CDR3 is TGCAGTGCTAGAGGTGGGCTAGGACTAGCGGGAGGGCCGGGGAGAGATACGCAGTATTTT.

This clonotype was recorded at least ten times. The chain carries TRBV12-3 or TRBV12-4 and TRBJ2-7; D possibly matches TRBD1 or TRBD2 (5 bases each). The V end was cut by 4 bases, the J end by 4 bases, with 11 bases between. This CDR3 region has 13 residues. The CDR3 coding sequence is TGTGCCAGCAGTTGGGGGACGGTGTACGAGCAGTACTTC. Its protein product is CASSWGTVYEQYF.

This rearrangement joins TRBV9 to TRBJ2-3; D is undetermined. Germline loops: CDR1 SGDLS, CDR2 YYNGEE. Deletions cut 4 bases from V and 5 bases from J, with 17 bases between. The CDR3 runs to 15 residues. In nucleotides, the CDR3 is TGTGCCAGCAGCACCCACTCTACCAATAGAGATACGCAGTATTTT. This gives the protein CASSTHSTNRDTQYF.

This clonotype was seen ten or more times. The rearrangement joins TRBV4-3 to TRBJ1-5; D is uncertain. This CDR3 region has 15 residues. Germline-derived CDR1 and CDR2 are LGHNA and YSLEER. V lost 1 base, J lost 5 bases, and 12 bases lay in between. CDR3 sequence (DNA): TGCGCCAGCAGCCAAGGATTTGGAACTGATCAGCCCCAGCATTTT. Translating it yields CASSQGFGTDQPQHF.

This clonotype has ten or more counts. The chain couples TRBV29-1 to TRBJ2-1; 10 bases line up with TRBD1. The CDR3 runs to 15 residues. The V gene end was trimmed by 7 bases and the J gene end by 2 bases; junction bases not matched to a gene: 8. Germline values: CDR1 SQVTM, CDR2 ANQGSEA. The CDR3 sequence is CSANFGTGAYNEQFF. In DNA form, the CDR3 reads TGCAGCGCTAACTTCGGGACAGGGGCCTACAATGAGCAGTTCTTC.

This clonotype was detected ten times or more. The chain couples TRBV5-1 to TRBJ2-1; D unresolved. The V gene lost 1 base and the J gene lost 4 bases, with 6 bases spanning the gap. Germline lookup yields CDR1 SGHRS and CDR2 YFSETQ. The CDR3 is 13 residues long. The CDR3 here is CASSLTAYNEQFF. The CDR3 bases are TGCGCCAGCAGCTTGACCGCTTACAATGAGCAGTTCTTC.

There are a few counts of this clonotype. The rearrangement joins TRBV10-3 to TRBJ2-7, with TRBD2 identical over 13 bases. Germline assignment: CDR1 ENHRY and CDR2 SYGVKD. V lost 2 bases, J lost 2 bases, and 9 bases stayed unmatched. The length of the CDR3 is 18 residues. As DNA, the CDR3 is TGTGCCATCAGTGAGATGGGACTAGCGGGGCCCTGGACCTACGAGCAGTACTTC. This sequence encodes CAISEMGLAGPWTYEQYF.

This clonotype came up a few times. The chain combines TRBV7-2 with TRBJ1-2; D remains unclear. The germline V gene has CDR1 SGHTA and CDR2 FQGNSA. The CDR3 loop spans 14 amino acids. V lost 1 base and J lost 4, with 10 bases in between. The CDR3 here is CASSLGTEFYGYTF. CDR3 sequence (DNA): TGTGCCAGCAGCTTAGGTACAGAATTCTATGGCTACACCTTC.

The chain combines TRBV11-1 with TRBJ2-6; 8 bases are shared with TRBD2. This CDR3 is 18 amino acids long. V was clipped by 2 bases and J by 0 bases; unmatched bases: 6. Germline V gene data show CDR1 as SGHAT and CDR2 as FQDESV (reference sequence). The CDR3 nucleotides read TGTGCCAGCAGCTTAACGGCGGGAGGCCTCTCTGGGGCCAACGTCCTGACTTTC. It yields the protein CASSLTAGGLSGANVLTF.